This TCR beta chain was profiled in a study of OX40 agonist ivuxolimab in advanced cancers. Study at large: Previous treatment with anti-PD-1, anti-PD-L1 or anti-CTLA-4 therapy was allowed; 30% to 50% had received some.

This CDR3 contains 20 residues. The V end was cut by 3 bases, the J end by 2 bases, with 26 bases between. Germline assignment: CDR1 MDHEN and CDR2 SYDVKM. Data came from immunoSEQ multiplex PCR; TCRdb stores just in-frame clones and leaves some out. There are about 14,000 clones in the sample; roughly 85% occur only once, and approximately 32% lies in the top ten. The source was CD4+ or CD8+ T cells sorted from blood, collected in a trial of the OX40 agonist ivuxolimab. The chain carries TRBV28 and TRBJ1-5; a possible D gene is TRBD1 (6 bases). This clonotype originated in an adult with an advanced solid tumor such as melanoma, head and neck, liver or kidney cancer. The CDR3 DNA sequence: TGTGCCAGCAGTTTCCAATCTTCCCTAGGGGGACTTGATGGCAATCAGCCCCAGCATTTT. This encodes CASSFQSSLGGLDGNQPQHF.